This T cell receptor beta chain emerged from a study of glioma-infiltrating T cells. J was trimmed by 5 bases and V by 7 bases; bases with no gene match: 13. CDR3 length equals 15 residues. The germline V gene encodes CDR1 MNHNS and CDR2 SASEGT. Study-wide results and limits: Above-expected tissue-blood divergence occurred in all gliomas, most in low-grade ones.

Using RNA template, CDR3s of TCR alpha and beta were amplified with iRepertoire arm-PCR. One entry per CDR3 protein, called by TCRdb with MiXCR from the multiplex PCR reads. Of around 180,000 distinct CDR3 sequences in the sample, under 55% were seen once. Remarks on this clonotype: As yet, its antigen is unknown. A much more abundant neighbour one base away suggests this may be a read error.

Sequencing was done on a sample of glioma tissue, nonneoplastic brain tissue, or PBMCs (not recorded which). The sequence came from a human donor with low-grade glioma or glioblastoma, undergoing nonglioma brain surgery, or in good health (not recorded which). The gene calls are TRBV6-1 and TRBJ2-5; 7 bases match TRBD1. CDR3 sequence: CASIRTGQTGETQYF. The CDR3 bases are TGTGCCAGCATCCGGACAGGTCAAACAGGGGAGACCCAGTACTTC.